These 11 T cell receptor beta chains were all obtained from the same sample, sequenced in a study of cytomegalovirus exposure and HLA in healthy donors. Some clones are missing from TCRdb's copy, which holds only in-frame ones; the method was immunoSEQ multiplex PCR. The table records fewer than 200,000 clones, 87% of them present only once. The specimen sequenced was PBMCs. These TCRs come from a woman under 40 in good health and CMV-seronegative.

This chain uses TRBV5-1 with TRBJ1-5; 7 nucleotides align to TRBD1. CDR1 SGHRS and CDR2 YFSETQ come from the germline V gene. The CDR3 covers 17 residues. Trimming cost V 4 bases and J 4 bases; bases outside gene matches: 14. CDR3 nucleotide sequence: TGCGCCAGCAGCCCGCCTGACAGGGCGAGGGGTAATCAGCCCCAGCATTTT. Its translation: CASSPPDRARGNQPQHF.

The chain couples TRBV19 to TRBJ1-1; D is possibly TRBD1 (6 bases). Germline V lookup: CDR1 LNHDA, CDR2 SQIVND (reference sequence). This CDR3 is 16 amino acids long. V was clipped by 1 base and J by 10 bases, with 22 bases between them. Here the CDR3 DNA reads TGTGCCAGTAGTATAGGTCACGGGCGGGCAGGGGTAGGAGCTTTCTTT. It yields the protein CASSIGHGRAGVGAFF.

The chain employs TRBV6-1 and TRBJ2-2; 12 bases map to TRBD2. V lost 3 bases and J lost 7; bases outside the gene matches: 3. The CDR3 covers 15 residues. Germline lookup yields CDR1 MNHNS and CDR2 SASEGT. The CDR3 DNA reads TGTGCCAGCAGTGAGACTAGCGGGGGAGGCGGGGAGCTGTTTTTT. Translation gives CASSETSGGGGELFF.

This clone was detected only once. The chain joins TRBV6-6 to TRBJ2-3; D is possibly TRBD2 (6 bases). From germline, CDR1 is MNHNY and CDR2 SVGAGI (reference sequence). Trimming stripped 4 bases from V and 1 base from J, with 9 bases between. The CDR3 is 14 residues long. This CDR3 reads CASSFGGGTDTQYF. The CDR3 coding sequence is TGTGCCAGCAGTTTTGGCGGGGGCACAGATACGCAGTATTTT.

The genes are TRBV6-1 and TRBJ1-5, with D possibly TRBD1 on 5 matching bases. From germline, CDR1 is MNHNS and CDR2 SASEGT. V was shortened by 2 bases and J by 11 bases, with 16 bases between the two germline ends. The CDR3 length is 14 residues. The CDR3 DNA reads TGTGCCAGCAGTGAATACGCAGGGCACGTGGCCCAGCATTTT. Translation: CASSEYAGHVAQHF.

In its sample, this clone was seen once. The chain uses TRBV27 and TRBJ1-6, with 9 bases identical to TRBD1. CDR3 length: 14 residues. Looked up from germline, CDR1 is MNHEY and CDR2 is SMNVEV (reference sequence). The trim removed 5 bases at V and 7 bases at J, leaving 3 bases unmatched. The CDR3 region is CASSTGTGNSPLHF. The CDR3 DNA is TGTGCCAGCAGTACCGGGACAGGGAATTCACCCCTCCACTTT.

The CDR3 loop is CASRDRDRGMNTQYF. Here the CDR3 DNA reads TGCGCCAGCAGGGACCGGGACAGGGGGATGAATACGCAGTATTTT. The chain combines TRBV5-1 with TRBJ2-3; 11 positions agree with TRBD1. V was clipped by 5 bases and J by 7 bases; unmatched bases: 9. The CDR3 runs to 15 residues. Germline values: CDR1 SGHRS, CDR2 YFSETQ.

DNA of the CDR3: TGCAGCGTTGGGGGCCCATTCCGGACAGGGGGGAACACTGAAGCTTTCTTT. Its translation: CSVGGPFRTGGNTEAFF. The J gene is TRBJ1-1, the V gene TRBV29-1, with TRBD1 identical over 10 bases. Unmatched junction bases numbered 12, after V lost 4 bases and J lost 1 base. The CDR3 runs 17 residues. CDR1 SQVTM and CDR2 ANQGSEA come from the germline V gene.

The V gene is TRBV5-1, the J gene TRBJ1-1, with D unclear. Germline loops: CDR1 SGHRS, CDR2 YFSETQ. V lost 2 bases to trimming and J lost 2 bases, with 10 bases between them. The CDR3 is made up of 14 amino acids. The CDR3 DNA is TGCGCCAGCAGCTTCTACGGGGTTAACACTGAAGCTTTCTTT. It specifies CASSFYGVNTEAFF.

The chain is built from TRBV7-9 and TRBJ2-1, with a tentative D call TRBD2 (5 bases). Trimming removed 4 bases from V and 1 base from J, with 17 bases in between. Germline lookup yields CDR1 SEHNR and CDR2 FQNEAQ (reference sequence). CDR3 length equals 17 residues. The CDR3 nucleotides read TGTGCCAGCAGCTCCCCCGCGGGTGGGGTGTCCTACAATGAGCAGTTCTTC. Protein sequence: CASSSPAGGVSYNEQFF. Complete variable domain (other parts from reference TRBV7-9 and TRBJ2-1): DTGVSQNPRHKITKRGQNVTFRCDPISEHNRLYWYRQTLGQGPEFLTYFQNEAQLEKSRLLSDRFSAERPKGSFSTLEIQRTEQGDSAMYLCASSSPAGGVSYNEQFFGPGTRLTVL.

The rearrangement uses TRBV4-1 and TRBJ1-5, with 7 bases identical to TRBD1. Germline assignment: CDR1 MGHRA and CDR2 YSYEKL. The J segment lost 5 bases and the V segment lost 4 bases, leaving 8 bases of the junction unmatched. The CDR3 has 15 residues. CDR3 DNA: TGCGCCAGCAGCCTTGTCAGGGGGGATTATCAGCCCCAGCATTTT. Translated: CASSLVRGDYQPQHF.